The present TCR beta chain was sequenced within a study of beta chain features in type 1 diabetes. Broader study findings: Here, the possible influence of HLA type (on TCRB rearrangement) remained unresolved. Patients showed naive, central memory and Treg TCRB repertoires that appeared more similar than those of healthy donors.

Expressed TCRB transcripts were sequenced because the isolated RNA had all been reverse transcribed beforehand. Method: immunoSEQ multiplex PCR; TCRdb's copy keeps in-frame clones and lacks some. The data contain roughly 350,000 clones, about 10% of them singletons. Details on this clone: Its antigen remains unidentified.

The CDR3 covers 16 residues. Per germline, CDR1 SGHNT and CDR2 YYREEE (reference sequence). The V segment lost 2 bases and the J segment 5 bases; nucleotides outside the gene matches: 11. This sequence was found in a woman aged 25 to 39 in good health. J is TRBJ2-7 and V is TRBV5-4; TRBD1 aligns across 9 bases. The sequenced sample was naive CD4+ T cells from blood. The CDR3 nucleotides read TGTGCCAGCAGCTTAGGTGTTGTACAGGGGGCCCACGAGCAGTACTTC. This translates into CASSLGVVQGAHEQYF.